This T cell receptor (beta chain) was sequenced in a study of cytomegalovirus exposure and HLA in healthy donors. The PCR ran on 60 Vbeta and 13 Jbeta primers. This table comes from immunoSEQ multiplex PCR, and its TCRdb copy is limited to in-frame clones, with some not included. The repertoire holds under 200,000 clones, with about two thirds as singletons. Germline-derived CDR1 and CDR2 are SNHLY and FYNNEI. The CDR3 contains 14 residues. On this clone: Its antigen is undetermined.

Study findings and constraints: For TCR beta chains, V- and J-gene trimming was later linked to a missense DCLRE1C variant. What was likely a sequencing artifact was a cluster of highly shared sequence variants. Reports state that TCR beta sequences accurately predicted most subjects' HLA-A and HLA-B alleles.

The source material was PBMCs. The receptor comes from a woman between 25 and 40 years old in good health and CMV-seronegative. V and J are TRBV2 and TRBJ1-3; 8 bases align to TRBD1. This chain's CDR3 is CALGGQGSGNTIYF. DNA for the CDR3: TGTGCTCTAGGTGGACAGGGCTCTGGAAACACCATATATTTT. The full variable domain, its missing parts supplied by reference TRBV2 and TRBJ1-3, is EPEVTQTPSHQVTQMGQEVILRCVPISNHLYFYWYRQILGQKVEFLVSFYNNEISEKSEIFDDQFSVERPDGSNFTLKIRSTKLEDSAMYFCALGGQGSGNTIYFGEGSWLTVV.